This T cell receptor beta chain was sequenced for a study of blood T cell repertoires in COVID-19. Grouping used clinical history reported by participants in a survey and questionnaire. In the original workflow: Reference gene primer amplification gave nucleated cell count estimates. TCRdb's copy holds only in-frame clones and misses some; the assay was immunoSEQ multiplex PCR. D and trimming come from the DNA, and the V and J calls and clone size come from that table. The sample has about 250,000 clones, about 87% seen once. The specimen sequenced was PBMCs or T cells enriched from blood (not recorded which). The receptor comes from a young woman with acute COVID-19.

CDR3 sequence: CASSLDARLSTSGNTIYF. The CDR3 nucleotides are TGCGCCAGCAGCTTGGATGCGCGACTCTCGACCTCTGGAAACACCATATATTTT. The chain couples TRBV5-1 to TRBJ1-3; D is undetermined. V was cut by 0 bases and J by 0 bases, with 16 bases left in between. This CDR3 contains 18 residues. The germline gives CDR1 SGHRS, CDR2 YFSETQ.